These 14 T cell receptor beta chains were all obtained from the same sample, sequenced in a study of blood T cell repertoires in COVID-19. The assay was immunoSEQ multiplex PCR, and TCRdb's table has in-frame clones only and misses some. The sample comprises 250,000 to 350,000 clones, about 90% of which are singletons, and about 2% rests with the top ten. The sample was peripheral blood. These receptors were collected from a man between 18 and 35 years old with active or convalescent COVID-19.

The chain recombines TRBV7-9 with TRBJ2-1; 9 bases map to TRBD2. The CDR3 sequence is 17 residues long. Germline CDR1 SEHNR, CDR2 FQNEAQ (reference sequence). After removal of 5 bases from V and 6 bases from J, the junction contained 14 bases not matched to a gene. The CDR3 spells CASSPGVAGVRANEQFF. The CDR3, as DNA: TGTGCCAGCAGCCCCGGGGTAGCGGGGGTGAGGGCCAATGAGCAGTTCTTC.

This chain joins TRBV10-2 and TRBJ2-3; tentative D call: TRBD2 (6 bases). Germline V lookup: CDR1 WSHSY, CDR2 SAAADI. Trimming removed 6 bases at V and 2 bases at J, with 21 bases between. The CDR3 length is 17 residues. CDR3 sequence: CASSEGLRTAYTDTQYF. The CDR3 coding sequence is TGCGCCAGCAGCGAGGGACTCCGAACCGCCTACACAGATACGCAGTATTTT.

The table lists this clone with a few counts. The V gene is TRBV5-1, the J gene TRBJ2-7; 8 bases are a match to TRBD1. Trimming at V came to 2 bases and at J to 3 bases, leaving 7 bases not matched to a gene. The CDR3 runs 15 residues. CDR1 and CDR2 (germline): SGHRS, YFSETQ. The CDR3: CASSFGQGRSYEQYF. The DNA of the CDR3 is TGCGCCAGCAGCTTCGGACAGGGTAGAAGCTACGAGCAGTACTTC.

The chain joins TRBV5-5 to TRBJ1-5; 7 positions agree with TRBD1. Germline V gene sequence: CDR1 SGHKS, CDR2 YYEKEE (reference sequence). This CDR3 contains 16 residues. V dropped 4 bases and J dropped 0; count of bases not matched to a gene: 7. CDR3 nucleotides: TGTGCCAGCAGCCTCGGGACAGTTGATAGCAATCAGCCCCAGCATTTT. Encoded protein: CASSLGTVDSNQPQHF.

The rearrangement links TRBV6-5 to TRBJ2-7; 7 bases are shared with TRBD2. Trimming at V came to 4 bases and at J to 2 bases, leaving 11 bases not matched to a gene. This CDR3 has 16 amino acids. Per the germline V gene, CDR1 is MNHEY and CDR2 is SVGAGI. CDR3: CASSFTGTKRAYEQYF. CDR3 sequence (DNA): TGTGCCAGCAGTTTTACCGGGACTAAGAGGGCCTACGAGCAGTACTTC.

This chain connects TRBV13 to TRBJ2-7; 9 nucleotides line up with TRBD1. J lost 5 bases, V lost 5 bases, and 4 bases had no gene match. The CDR3 loop spans 13 amino acids. The germline V gene encodes CDR1 PRHDT and CDR2 FYEKMQ (reference sequence). CDR3 in DNA: TGTGCCAGCAGCATCGGACAGGGGAACGAGCAGTACTTC. It codes for CASSIGQGNEQYF.

As DNA, the CDR3 is TGTGCCATCAGGGACAGGTCGGTGAGGACAGATACGCAGTATTTT. It encodes CAIRDRSVRTDTQYF. J is TRBJ2-3 and V is TRBV10-3; 7 positions match TRBD1. The CDR3 is 15 amino acids. The V gene's germline CDR1 is ENHRY and CDR2 SYGVKD. Losses at the gene ends were 6 bases for V and 3 bases for J; bases not matched to a gene: 9.

V gene TRBV5-1 combines with J gene TRBJ1-5, with 8 nucleotides matching TRBD1. Germline CDR1 is SGHRS and CDR2 is YFSETQ. The CDR3 is made up of 14 amino acids. The junction had 5 bases not matched to a gene; V was cut back by 4 bases and J by 5 bases. The CDR3 region is CASSQGARDQPQHF. The CDR3 nucleotides are TGCGCCAGCAGCCAGGGGGCGCGTGATCAGCCCCAGCATTTT.

The table lists this clone with a count of one. The rearrangement links TRBV5-1 to TRBJ2-7; D is possibly TRBD1 (5 bases). Germline CDR1 reads SGHRS; CDR2 reads YFSETQ. The CDR3 contains 14 residues. V gave up 3 bases and J gave up 0 bases, with 10 bases separating them. The CDR3 sequence is CASSWGDRSYEQYF. The CDR3 DNA is TGCGCCAGCAGCTGGGGCGACCGCTCCTACGAGCAGTACTTC.

The chain uses TRBV7-9 and TRBJ2-1; perhaps TRBD2 as D (5 bases). The CDR3 sequence is 15 residues long. Germline V CDR1 and CDR2: SEHNR, FQNEAQ (reference sequence). V lost 3 bases and J lost 7, with 16 bases in between. CDR3 protein: CASSLGVRILNEQFF. The DNA of the CDR3 is TGTGCCAGCAGCTTGGGAGTTAGAATTCTGAATGAGCAGTTCTTC.

This clone was counted only a few times. The chain uses TRBV5-8 and TRBJ2-7, with 12 bases that match TRBD2. With 3 bases clipped from V and 0 bases from J, the junction kept 7 bases outside the gene matches. Germline CDR1 is SGHTS and CDR2 is YDEGEE. The CDR3 extends over 17 amino acids. CDR3 residues: CASSWVASGRASYEQYF. DNA of the CDR3: TGTGCCAGCAGCTGGGTGGCTAGCGGGAGGGCCTCCTACGAGCAGTACTTC. The full variable domain, completed using reference TRBV5-8 and TRBJ2-7, is EAGVTQSPTHLIKTRGQQATLRCSPISGHTSVYWYQQALGLGLQFLLWYDEGEERNRGNFPPRFSGRQFPNYSSELNVNALELEDSALYLCASSWVASGRASYEQYFGPGTRLTVT.

This clone was counted only a few times. The rearrangement joins TRBV4-2 to TRBJ2-1, with TRBD2 matching 9 bases. V lost 0 bases, J lost 1 base, and 4 bases stayed unmatched. This CDR3 is built from 17 residues. Germline lookup yields CDR1 LGHNA and CDR2 YNFKEQ. In DNA form, the CDR3 reads TGTGCCAGCAGCCAAGATCCCCTAGCGGGATCCTACAATGAGCAGTTCTTC. Translation gives CASSQDPLAGSYNEQFF.

The CDR3 sequence: CSVVLMNTGELFF. The CDR3 nucleotides read TGCAGCGTTGTACTGATGAACACCGGGGAGCTGTTTTTT. This chain uses TRBV29-1 with TRBJ2-2; D uncertain. This CDR3 has 13 residues. Germline assignment: CDR1 SQVTM and CDR2 ANQGSEA. With 4 bases removed from V and 1 base from J, the gap between germline ends came to 7 bases.

The rearrangement uses TRBV29-1 and TRBJ1-2; D is perhaps TRBD1 (5 bases). The CDR3 has 12 residues. Germline V gene sequence: CDR1 SQVTM, CDR2 ANQGSEA. The V and J ends lost 6 bases and 4 bases respectively, with 12 bases between them. The CDR3 protein is CSVSGTSYGYTF. The CDR3 nucleotides are TGCAGCGTATCCGGGACTTCCTATGGCTACACCTTC.